This TCR beta chain is from a study of T-cell memory formation after mild COVID-19 (dated by TCRdb to the early 2020s). Concerning the study at large: TCR sequence clusters from the two donors were largely donor specific. In two donors, T-cell clones that expanded and contracted after mild COVID-19 were tracked by sequencing TCRalpha and TCRbeta repertoires over time. The cohort comprised two young, previously healthy adult volunteers, one female and one male.

The instrument given in TCRdb is Illumina NovaSeq 6000. Using 5'RACE with constant-segment primers, TCRalpha and TCRbeta cDNA libraries were constructed, with sample barcodes and unique molecular identifiers added in the process. RNA was extracted from every sample with Trizol reagent. The libraries were amplified in two PCR steps, and the second step added a second sample barcode and Illumina TruSeq adapters. The libraries were sequenced on an Illumina NovaSeq using 2 x 150 bp paired-end reads. The authors' pipeline ran thus. Reads were demultiplexed and collapsed into UMI-guided consensus sequences with migec v1.2.7. Using mixcr v2.1.11, UMI consensuses were aligned to TRA and TRB V and J templates and then assembled into clonotypes. Expanded or contracted clonotypes were those called significant by both edgeR and NoisET, with noise models trained on biological replicates. For edgeR calls, the thresholds were a false discovery rate-adjusted p below 0.01 and a log2 fold-change of 1. As an exploratory analysis of dynamics, max-normalized trajectories of the 1000 most abundant clonotypes were examined by PCA with hierarchical clustering. Separately sequenced CD4+ and CD8+ repertoires were used to assign the CD4 or CD8 phenotype of responding clones. TCRdb redid the processing of the public reads, applying fastp at Q25 and MiXCR, and retained in-frame beta chains. One record per CDR3 amino acid sequence lists the most common genes and DNA. These V and J calls derive from TCRdb rather than the authors' analysis. In this sample the table shows 200,000 to 250,000 distinct CDR3 sequences, over 9.5% of which occur a single time. The top ten clones comprise roughly 4% of the sample.

Broader findings and caveats from the paper: Some responding clones were detected in pre-infection memory, which suggested that pre-existing cross-reactive memory T cells had joined the SARS-CoV-2 response. Whether the second-wave clones peaking on day 37 were SARS-CoV-2 specific was not confirmed. Contracting CD4+ clones were located mainly in the CM and EM memory subsets, whereas CD8+ clones were found to be enriched in EMRA. Clones that contracted from day 15 to 85 showed balanced CD4/CD8 phenotypes, whereas a second wave of clones that expanded from day 15 to 37 leaned towards CD4+. Only a couple of mild cases were covered in the study, and larger cohorts including severe cases with pre-infection samples were considered necessary.

Regarding this clonotype: This receptor's antigen is unknown. Base qualities are not provided; no much larger clone lies one nucleotide away.

Ficoll-Paque density gradient centrifugation was the method used to isolate PBMCs. V is reduced by 6 bases and J by 1 base, leaving a spacing of 10 bases between them. From its cysteine to its phenylalanine, the CDR3 spans 14 amino acids. Kept here is only the CDR3 DNA, which spans 42 bases and is read in frame from base 1. Sample: PBMCs or a T cell subset sorted from them (not recorded which). The rearranged chain carries TRBV12-3 or TRBV12-4 and TRBJ2-4; the D gene lacks a confident call. This clonotype originated in a man in his late teens or twenties who had mild COVID-19 (a few samples of this study predate the infection). The sample titles of this study are shuffled in the database, so cell type and time point are left out; the donor was told from shared clones. The nucleotide sequence reads TGTGCCAGCAGCCCGACGAGCGCCAAAAACATTCAGTACTTC. The resulting protein is CASSPTSAKNIQYF.